A single sample gave rise to the 4 T cell receptor beta chains below, sequenced in a study of cytomegalovirus exposure and HLA in healthy donors. The PCR made use of 60 Vbeta and 13 Jbeta primers. Sequencing used immunoSEQ multiplex PCR; TCRdb keeps in-frame clones, though not all of them. The sample lists about 270,000 clones, roughly 90% occurring once. The source material was PBMCs. The receptors were gathered from a man aged 40-55 years in good health and CMV-seropositive.

This clone was detected once. The chain has TRBV28 and TRBJ2-2; 12 bases are shared with TRBD1. Germline V gene lookup returns CDR1 MDHEN and CDR2 SYDVKM. The CDR3 consists of 15 residues. The ends lost 7 bases at V and 4 bases at J; junction bases unmatched: 4. In DNA form, the CDR3 reads TGTGCCAGCACCGGGACAGGGGGCTCCACCGGGGAGCTGTTTTTT. Protein sequence: CASTGTGGSTGELFF.

The rearrangement links TRBV6-5 to TRBJ2-7, with 9 bases that match TRBD1. The CDR3 is 13 residues long. Germline loops: CDR1 MNHEY, CDR2 SVGAGI. With 6 bases clipped from V and 6 bases from J, the junction kept 6 bases outside the gene matches. The CDR3 nucleotides are TGTGCCAGCAGCCCCGGGACAGGGCGCGAGCAGTACTTC. Residues: CASSPGTGREQYF.

This chain uses TRBV2 with TRBJ1-2, with 7 bases aligning to TRBD1. Germline assignment: CDR1 SNHLY and CDR2 FYNNEI. V gave up 8 bases and J gave up 4 bases; unmatched junction bases: 13. This CDR3 comprises 15 residues. DNA of the CDR3: TGTGCCAGCGCGGCGGTAAGACAGGGACTCTATGGCTACACCTTC. This encodes CASAAVRQGLYGYTF.

The table lists this clone with a few counts. The V call is TRBV11-2, the J call TRBJ2-7; 13 bases align to TRBD2. The CDR3 is made up of 14 amino acids. Trimming took 8 bases from V and 3 from J; bases not matched to a gene: 4. Germline-derived CDR1 and CDR2 are SGHAT and FQNNGV. CDR3 coding DNA: TGTGCCAGCGGTCGACTAGCGGGAGGCTACGAGCAGTACTTC. Its translation is CASGRLAGGYEQYF.